This T cell receptor (beta chain) was sequenced during a study of shared clonotypes between healthy human individuals. Study-wide results and limits: Clonotype sharing levels among donors were expected to vary with sequencing depth.

On this clone itself: Its antigen is unknown.

Genomic DNA (from each subset) was split evenly across several immunoSEQ plates. The repertoire was sequenced with immunoSEQ multiplex PCR; TCRdb's copy has only in-frame clones and lacks some. There are some 450,000 clones in the sample; around 77% occur only once, and 12% lies in the top ten. This TCR was recovered from a woman aged 40 to 49 in good health. Some clones in this sample may be carry-over from other donors' samples. Sequenced: PBMCs.

Written as DNA, the CDR3 is TGTGCCAGCAGTGAAGCGGTCCAGGGTGAAAAACTGTTTTTT. It is translated as CASSEAVQGEKLFF. The chain has TRBV2 and TRBJ1-4, with D tentatively TRBD1 (5 bases). This CDR3 contains 14 residues. V lost 0 bases, J lost 7 bases, and 9 bases lay in between. Germline CDR1 reads SNHLY; CDR2 reads FYNNEI.